The T cell receptor beta chain described here comes from a study of blood T cell repertoires in COVID-19. Across the whole study: The samples span acute and convalescent COVID-19 from the United States, Italy and Spain. Sample material is recorded as cDNA or gDNA derived from T cells, B-cell-depleted T cells, or PBMCs.

Original methodology: From reference gene primer amplification, estimates of nucleated cell counts were derived. Data came from immunoSEQ multiplex PCR; TCRdb stores just in-frame clones and leaves some out. V, J and clone size are taken as reported in that table, and D and trimming were inferred from the DNA itself. The repertoire consists of about 210,000 clones, with around 80% occurring once and the leading ten covering 2.5% to 3%. Germline V gene lookup returns CDR1 SGHTA and CDR2 FQGNSA. This CDR3 is built from 14 residues. The germline V and J ends were trimmed by 2 bases and 4 bases, with 11 bases remaining between them.

Input material: peripheral blood. The origin of this receptor is a man aged 50-59 years with active or convalescent COVID-19. The rearrangement links TRBV7-2 to TRBJ1-1, with D perhaps matching TRBD1 (5 bases). The CDR3: CASSLRFRGTEAFF. The CDR3, as DNA: TGTGCCAGCAGCTTAAGGTTTAGGGGCACTGAAGCTTTCTTT.